Listed here are 12 T cell receptor beta chains from one sample, sequenced in a study of blood T cell repertoires in COVID-19 (dated by TCRdb to the early 2020s). Library generation was performed with the immunoSEQ multiplex PCR assay. TCRdb re-hosts the immuneACCESS table, in-frame sequences only. Its copies lack some clones; in the studies checked, an unresolved V gene accounts for under half of them, and the cause for the rest is not known. Here the sample has about 300,000 clones; more than 70% occur a single time. The ten largest clones add up to about 7% of the sample. Sequences were obtained from peripheral blood. The receptors derive from a woman aged 25 to 45 who had recovered from COVID-19.

The chain couples TRBV19 to TRBJ2-7; the match to TRBD1 covers 8 bases. Germline values: CDR1 LNHDA, CDR2 SQIVND (reference sequence). The J segment lost 4 bases and the V segment lost 9 bases, leaving 2 bases of the junction unmatched. This CDR3 contains 11 residues. DNA of the CDR3: TGTGCCAGCAGGGGGCGATACGAGCAGTACTTC. Protein: CASRGRYEQYF.

The rearrangement links TRBV28 to TRBJ1-6; D may be TRBD1 (6 bases). The CDR3 covers 15 residues. Trimming left V 5 bases short and J 4 bases short, with 12 bases between. The germline V gene encodes CDR1 MDHEN and CDR2 SYDVKM. CDR3 in amino acids: CASSPGQLYNSPLHF. CDR3 nucleotide sequence: TGTGCCAGCAGTCCCGGACAGTTATATAATTCACCCCTCCACTTT.

This chain connects TRBV27 to TRBJ1-4, with 8 bases identical to TRBD1. This CDR3 comprises 13 residues. Germline lookup yields CDR1 MNHEY and CDR2 SMNVEV (reference sequence). Trimming cost V 6 bases and J 7 bases; bases outside gene matches: 4. The CDR3 region is CASSRGPREKLFF. CDR3 coding DNA: TGTGCCAGCAGCAGGGGGCCGCGTGAAAAACTGTTTTTT.

For this clone: Other DNA sequences in this specimen translate into the identical CDR3. J is TRBJ2-7 and V is TRBV7-9; 7 bases are a match to TRBD1. Trimming cost V 5 bases and J 0 bases; bases outside gene matches: 4. CDR1 is SEHNR, CDR2 FQNEAQ, per germline (reference sequence). This CDR3 is 14 amino acids long. The CDR3 bases are TGTGCCAGCAGCCCTGGACAGGCCTCCTACGAGCAGTACTTC. Amino acid sequence: CASSPGQASYEQYF.

This chain uses TRBV25-1 with TRBJ2-7; 7 bases are shared with TRBD2. CDR3 length: 14 amino acids. Germline V gene lookup returns CDR1 MGHDK and CDR2 SYGVNS. V lost 5 bases and J lost 2; bases outside the gene matches: 6. CDR3 region: CASSPWEGTYEQYF. The CDR3 DNA follows: TGTGCCAGCAGTCCCTGGGAGGGGACCTACGAGCAGTACTTC.

The chain joins TRBV24-1 to TRBJ1-2, with 8 bases identical to TRBD1. Trimming cost V 2 bases and J 9 bases; bases outside gene matches: 10. Germline CDR1 and CDR2: KGHDR and SFDVKD. This CDR3 spans 15 amino acids. The CDR3 region is CATSDSGTGSHRYTF. CDR3 sequence (DNA): TGTGCCACCAGTGATTCCGGGACAGGAAGTCATCGCTACACCTTC.

The rearrangement joins TRBV28 to TRBJ2-5, with D perhaps matching TRBD2 (6 bases). Germline V gives CDR1 MDHEN, CDR2 SYDVKM. V dropped 5 bases and J dropped 4 bases, with 17 bases sitting between them. This CDR3 has 15 amino acids. The CDR3 sequence is CASSGQPRGRETQYF. As DNA, the CDR3 is TGTGCCAGCAGTGGGCAACCGCGGGGCAGAGAGACCCAGTACTTC. Supplemented by reference TRBV28 and TRBJ2-5, the full variable domain reads DVKVTQSSRYLVKRTGEKVFLECVQDMDHENMFWYRQDPGLGLRLIYFSYDVKMKEKGDIPEGYSVSREKKERFSLILESASTNQTSMYLCASSGQPRGRETQYFGPGTRLLVL.

V usage is TRBV9 and J usage is TRBJ1-1, with D possibly being TRBD1 (5 bases). Germline values: CDR1 SGDLS, CDR2 YYNGEE. V lost 3 bases to trimming and J lost 3 bases, with 15 bases between them. The CDR3 has 15 residues. This chain's CDR3 is CASSAGTGFDTEAFF. In nucleotides, the CDR3 is TGTGCCAGCAGCGCAGGAACAGGTTTTGACACTGAAGCTTTCTTT.

This clone has only one observation. The DNA of the CDR3 is TGTGCCAGCAGTGATACAGGTATCATGAACACTGAAGCTTTCTTT. This gives the protein CASSDTGIMNTEAFF. The chain combines TRBV6-1 with TRBJ1-1; TRBD1 might be the D (5 bases). Germline CDR1 MNHNS, CDR2 SASEGT. Deletions cut 3 bases from V and 0 bases from J, with 11 bases between. The CDR3 runs to 15 residues.

This clone was found once. This chain uses TRBV6-5 with TRBJ1-1; D not resolved. V was cut by 7 bases and J by 4 bases, with 13 bases left in between. This CDR3 has 13 amino acids. CDR1 is MNHEY, CDR2 SVGAGI, per germline. CDR3 protein: CASTAASGTEAFF. Written as DNA, the CDR3 is TGTGCCAGCACGGCAGCCTCGGGCACTGAAGCTTTCTTT.

The V call is TRBV7-9, the J call TRBJ1-2; the D gene is possibly TRBD1 (6 bases). The CDR3 is 12 amino acids. Trimming pared 5 bases from V and 8 bases from J, leaving 12 bases between. CDR1 and CDR2 from the germline V gene are SEHNR and FQNEAQ (reference sequence). CDR3: CASSAGDRGYTF. CDR3 in DNA: TGTGCCAGCAGCGCAGGGGATAGGGGCTACACCTTC.

The V gene is TRBV4-2, the J gene TRBJ2-4, with TRBD2 matching 8 bases. The CDR3 length is 16 residues. The germline V gene encodes CDR1 LGHNA and CDR2 YNFKEQ. V lost 1 base, J lost 9 bases, and 11 bases stayed unmatched. DNA of the CDR3: TGTGCCAGCAGCCAAGCAACCGGGACTAGGGGCGGCATTCAGTACTTC. Translation gives CASSQATGTRGGIQYF.